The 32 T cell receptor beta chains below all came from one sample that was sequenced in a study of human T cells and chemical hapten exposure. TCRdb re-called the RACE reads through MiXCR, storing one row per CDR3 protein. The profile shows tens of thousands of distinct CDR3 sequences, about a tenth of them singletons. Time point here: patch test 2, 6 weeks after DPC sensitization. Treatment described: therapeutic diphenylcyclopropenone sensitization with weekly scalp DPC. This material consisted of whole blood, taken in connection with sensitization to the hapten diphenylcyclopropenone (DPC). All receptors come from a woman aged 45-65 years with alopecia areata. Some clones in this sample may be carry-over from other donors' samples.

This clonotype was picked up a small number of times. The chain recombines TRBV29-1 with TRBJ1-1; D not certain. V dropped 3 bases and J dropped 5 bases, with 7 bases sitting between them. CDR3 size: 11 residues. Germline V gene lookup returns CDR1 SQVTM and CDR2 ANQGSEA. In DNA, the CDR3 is TGCAGCGTTGATATGGGAACTGAAGCTTTCTTT. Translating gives CSVDMGTEAFF.

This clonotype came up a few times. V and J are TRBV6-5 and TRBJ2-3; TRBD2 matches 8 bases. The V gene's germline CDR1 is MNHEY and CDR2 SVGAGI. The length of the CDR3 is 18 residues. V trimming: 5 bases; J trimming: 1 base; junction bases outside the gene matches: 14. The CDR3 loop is CASSRSGMRRYGTDTQYF. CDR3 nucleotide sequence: TGTGCCAGCAGTCGTAGCGGGATGAGGCGTTATGGCACAGATACGCAGTATTTT.

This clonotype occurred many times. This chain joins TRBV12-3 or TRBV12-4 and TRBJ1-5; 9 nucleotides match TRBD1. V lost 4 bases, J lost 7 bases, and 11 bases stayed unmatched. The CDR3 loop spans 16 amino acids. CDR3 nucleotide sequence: TGTGCCAGCAGTTCTTTCGGGACAGGGACTGGACAGCCCCAGCATTTT. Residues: CASSSFGTGTGQPQHF.

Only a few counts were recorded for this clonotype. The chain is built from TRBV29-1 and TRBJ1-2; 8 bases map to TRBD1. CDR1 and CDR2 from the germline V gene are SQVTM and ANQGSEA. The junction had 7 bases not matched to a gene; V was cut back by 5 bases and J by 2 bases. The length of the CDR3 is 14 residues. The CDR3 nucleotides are TGCAGCGTTTTGGGGACAGGAATCAACTATGGCTACACCTTC. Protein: CSVLGTGINYGYTF.

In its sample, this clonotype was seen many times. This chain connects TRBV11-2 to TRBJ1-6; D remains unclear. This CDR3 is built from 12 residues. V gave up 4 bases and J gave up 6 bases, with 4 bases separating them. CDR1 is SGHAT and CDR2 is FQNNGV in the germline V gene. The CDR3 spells CASSSINSPLHF. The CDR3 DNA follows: TGTGCCAGCAGCTCAATTAATTCACCCCTCCACTTT.

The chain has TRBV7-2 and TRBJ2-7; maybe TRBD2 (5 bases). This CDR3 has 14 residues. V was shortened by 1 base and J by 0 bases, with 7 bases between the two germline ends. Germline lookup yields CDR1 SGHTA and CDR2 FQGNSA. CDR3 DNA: TGTGCCAGCAGCTTAGGGCGGGTCTCCTACGAGCAGTACTTC. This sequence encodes CASSLGRVSYEQYF.

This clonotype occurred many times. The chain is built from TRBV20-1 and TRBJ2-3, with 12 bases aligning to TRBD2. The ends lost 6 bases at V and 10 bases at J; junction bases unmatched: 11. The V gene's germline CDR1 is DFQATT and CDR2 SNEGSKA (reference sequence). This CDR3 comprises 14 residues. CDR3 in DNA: TGCAGTGCGCATACTAGCGGGAGGTCGGGTCCGCAGTATTTT. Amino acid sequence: CSAHTSGRSGPQYF.

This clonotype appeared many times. The CDR3 reads CSARDGGGSGISYEQYF. The CDR3 nucleotides are TGCAGTGCTAGAGATGGGGGAGGTAGCGGGATTTCCTACGAGCAGTACTTC. The rearrangement uses TRBV20-1 and TRBJ2-7; 8 bases match TRBD2. The CDR3 has 17 amino acids. V trimming: 0 bases; J trimming: 1 base; junction bases outside the gene matches: 11. The germline V gene encodes CDR1 DFQATT and CDR2 SNEGSKA (reference sequence).

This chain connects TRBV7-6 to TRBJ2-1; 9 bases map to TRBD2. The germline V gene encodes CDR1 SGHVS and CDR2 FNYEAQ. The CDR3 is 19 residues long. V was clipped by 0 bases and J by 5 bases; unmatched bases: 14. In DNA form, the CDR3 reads TGTGCCAGCAGCTTAGCGGCGGGGGGGGCGTATCGGGCAAACAATGAGCAGTTCTTC. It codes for CASSLAAGGAYRANNEQFF.

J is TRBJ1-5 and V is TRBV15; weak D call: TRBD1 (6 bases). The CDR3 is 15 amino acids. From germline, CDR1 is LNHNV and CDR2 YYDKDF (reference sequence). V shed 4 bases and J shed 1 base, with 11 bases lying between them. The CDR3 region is CATSNEGVSNQPQHF. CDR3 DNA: TGTGCCACCAGCAATGAGGGGGTGAGCAATCAGCCCCAGCATTTT.

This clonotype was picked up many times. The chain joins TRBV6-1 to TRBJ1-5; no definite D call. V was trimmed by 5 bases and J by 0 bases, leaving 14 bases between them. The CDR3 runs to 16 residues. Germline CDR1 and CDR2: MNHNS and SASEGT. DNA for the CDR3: TGTGCCAGCAGTCCCCTTACAACGTATAGCAATCAGCCCCAGCATTTT. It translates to CASSPLTTYSNQPQHF.

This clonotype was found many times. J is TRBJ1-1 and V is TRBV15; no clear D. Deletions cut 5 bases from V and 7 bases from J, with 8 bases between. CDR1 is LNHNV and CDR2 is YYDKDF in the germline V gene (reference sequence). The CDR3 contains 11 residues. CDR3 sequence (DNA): TGTGCCACCAGCGAAGGTCTTGAAGCTTTCTTT. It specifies CATSEGLEAFF.

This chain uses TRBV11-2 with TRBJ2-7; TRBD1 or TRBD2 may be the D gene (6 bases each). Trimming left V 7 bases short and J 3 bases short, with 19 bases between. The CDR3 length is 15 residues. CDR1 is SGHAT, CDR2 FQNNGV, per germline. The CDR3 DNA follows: TGTGCCAGCACCGCCAATCCCGGGGGCCACTACGAGCAGTACTTC. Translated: CASTANPGGHYEQYF.

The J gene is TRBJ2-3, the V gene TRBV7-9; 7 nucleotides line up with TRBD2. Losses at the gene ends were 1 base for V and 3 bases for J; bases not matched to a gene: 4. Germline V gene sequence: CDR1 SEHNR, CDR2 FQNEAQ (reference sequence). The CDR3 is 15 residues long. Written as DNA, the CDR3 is TGTGCCAGCAGCTTAGGCGGGAGTAGGACAGATACGCAGTATTTT. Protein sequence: CASSLGGSRTDTQYF.

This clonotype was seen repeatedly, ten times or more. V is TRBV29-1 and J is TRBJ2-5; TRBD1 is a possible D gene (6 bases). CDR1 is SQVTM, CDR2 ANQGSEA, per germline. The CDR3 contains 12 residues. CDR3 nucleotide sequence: TGCAGTGTAGCCCAGGGGCAAGAGACCCAGTACTTC. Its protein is CSVAQGQETQYF.

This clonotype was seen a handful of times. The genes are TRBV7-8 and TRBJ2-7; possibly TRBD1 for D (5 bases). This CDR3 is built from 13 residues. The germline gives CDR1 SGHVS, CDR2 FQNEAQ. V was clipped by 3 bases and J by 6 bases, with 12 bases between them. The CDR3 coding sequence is TGTGCCAGCAGCTTGGCAGGGTCGGGCGAGCAGTACTTC. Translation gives CASSLAGSGEQYF.

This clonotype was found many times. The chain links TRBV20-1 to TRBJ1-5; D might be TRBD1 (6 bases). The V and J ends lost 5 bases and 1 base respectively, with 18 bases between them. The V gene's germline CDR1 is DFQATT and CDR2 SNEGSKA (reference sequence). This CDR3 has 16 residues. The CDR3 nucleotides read TGCAGTGCTTGGCTCGGGGGCAAGGGAAGCAATCAGCCCCAGCATTTT. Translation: CSAWLGGKGSNQPQHF.

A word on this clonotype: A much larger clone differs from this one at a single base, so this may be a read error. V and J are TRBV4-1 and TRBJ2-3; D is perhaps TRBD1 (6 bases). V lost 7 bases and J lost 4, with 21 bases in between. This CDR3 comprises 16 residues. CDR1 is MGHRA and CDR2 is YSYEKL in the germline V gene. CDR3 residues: CASTPIQGTSADTQYF. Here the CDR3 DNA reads TGCGCCAGCACCCCAATACAGGGCACAAGCGCAGATACGCAGTATTTT.

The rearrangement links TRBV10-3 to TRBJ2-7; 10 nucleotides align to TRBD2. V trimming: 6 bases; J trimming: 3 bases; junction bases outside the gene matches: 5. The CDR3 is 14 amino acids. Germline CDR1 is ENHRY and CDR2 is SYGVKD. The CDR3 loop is CAIRSSGRDYEQYF. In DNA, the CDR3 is TGTGCCATCAGATCAAGCGGGAGGGACTACGAGCAGTACTTC.

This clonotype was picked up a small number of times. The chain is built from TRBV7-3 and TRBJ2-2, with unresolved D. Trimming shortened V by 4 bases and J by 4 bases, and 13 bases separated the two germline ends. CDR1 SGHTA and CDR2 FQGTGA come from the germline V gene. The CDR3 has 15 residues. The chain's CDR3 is CASSSDPGATGELFF. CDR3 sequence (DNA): TGTGCCAGCAGCTCGGATCCCGGAGCCACCGGGGAGCTGTTTTTT.

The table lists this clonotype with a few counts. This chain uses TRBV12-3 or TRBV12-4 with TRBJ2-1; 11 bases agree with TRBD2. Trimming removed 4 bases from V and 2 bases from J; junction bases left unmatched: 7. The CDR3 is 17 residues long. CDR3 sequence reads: CASSYKISGRAYNEQFF. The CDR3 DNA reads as TGTGCCAGCAGTTACAAAATTAGCGGGAGGGCCTACAATGAGCAGTTCTTC.

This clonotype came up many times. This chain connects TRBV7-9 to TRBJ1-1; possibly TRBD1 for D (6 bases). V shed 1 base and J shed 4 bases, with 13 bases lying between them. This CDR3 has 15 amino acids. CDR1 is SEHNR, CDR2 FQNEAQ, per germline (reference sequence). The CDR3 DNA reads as TGTGCCAGCAGCTTAGAGGGGGTCGCGGGCACTGAAGCTTTCTTT. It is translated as CASSLEGVAGTEAFF.

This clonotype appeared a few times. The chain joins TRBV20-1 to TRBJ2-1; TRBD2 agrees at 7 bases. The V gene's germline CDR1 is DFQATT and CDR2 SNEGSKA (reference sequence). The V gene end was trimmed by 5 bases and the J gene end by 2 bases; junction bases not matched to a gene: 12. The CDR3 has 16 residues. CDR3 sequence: CSAPGGALMTYNEQFF. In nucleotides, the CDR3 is TGCAGTGCTCCGGGGGGAGCGCTTATGACCTACAATGAGCAGTTCTTC.

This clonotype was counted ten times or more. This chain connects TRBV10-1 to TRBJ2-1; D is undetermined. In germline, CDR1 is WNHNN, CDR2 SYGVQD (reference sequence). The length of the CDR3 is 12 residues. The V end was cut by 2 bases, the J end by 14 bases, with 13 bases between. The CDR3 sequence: CASSEGTYPKFF. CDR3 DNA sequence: TGCGCCAGCAGTGAGGGTACATATCCCAAGTTCTTC.

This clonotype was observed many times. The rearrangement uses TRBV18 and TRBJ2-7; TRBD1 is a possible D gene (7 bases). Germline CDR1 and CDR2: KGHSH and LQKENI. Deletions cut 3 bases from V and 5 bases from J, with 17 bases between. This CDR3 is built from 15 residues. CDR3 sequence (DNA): TGTGCCAGCTCACCGGCAGGGGGGAAACGTAACGAGCAGTACTTC. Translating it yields CASSPAGGKRNEQYF.

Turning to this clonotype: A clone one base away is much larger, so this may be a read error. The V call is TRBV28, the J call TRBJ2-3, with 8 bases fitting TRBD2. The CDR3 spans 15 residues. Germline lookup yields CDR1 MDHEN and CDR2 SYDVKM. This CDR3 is CASTGTRGFTNTQYF. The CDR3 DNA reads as TGTGCCAGCACTGGGACTAGAGGCTTCACAAATACGCAGTATTTT.

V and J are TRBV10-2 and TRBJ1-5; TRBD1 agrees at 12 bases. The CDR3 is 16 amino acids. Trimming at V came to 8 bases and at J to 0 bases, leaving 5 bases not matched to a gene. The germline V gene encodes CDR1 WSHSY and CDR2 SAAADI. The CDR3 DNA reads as TGCGCCAGCGGGACAGGGGGCTGGTATAGCAATCAGCCCCAGCATTTT. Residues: CASGTGGWYSNQPQHF.

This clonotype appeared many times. CDR3 coding DNA: TGTGCCAGCAGTTCCTCTGGGGCCAACGTCCTGACTTTC. Protein product: CASSSSGANVLTF. The chain employs TRBV12-3 or TRBV12-4 and TRBJ2-6; no firm D call. Trimming stripped 4 bases from V and 0 bases from J, with 1 base between. This CDR3 region has 13 residues.

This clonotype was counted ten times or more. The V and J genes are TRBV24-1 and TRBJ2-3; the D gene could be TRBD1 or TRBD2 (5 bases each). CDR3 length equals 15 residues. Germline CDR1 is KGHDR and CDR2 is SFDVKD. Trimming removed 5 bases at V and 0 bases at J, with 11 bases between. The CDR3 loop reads CATSGDGQSTDTQYF. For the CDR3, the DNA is TGTGCCACCAGTGGGGACGGGCAAAGCACAGATACGCAGTATTTT.

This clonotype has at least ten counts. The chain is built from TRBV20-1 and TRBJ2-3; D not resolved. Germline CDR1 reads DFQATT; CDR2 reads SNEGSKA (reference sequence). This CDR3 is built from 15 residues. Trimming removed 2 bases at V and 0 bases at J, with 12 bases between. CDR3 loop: CSARIGRRSTDTQYF. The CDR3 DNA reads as TGCAGTGCTAGAATAGGACGCAGGAGCACAGATACGCAGTATTTT.

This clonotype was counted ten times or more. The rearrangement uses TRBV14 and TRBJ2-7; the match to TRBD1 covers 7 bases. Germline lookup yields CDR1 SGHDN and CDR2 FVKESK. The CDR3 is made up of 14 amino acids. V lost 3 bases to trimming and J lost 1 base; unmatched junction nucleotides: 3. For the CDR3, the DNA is TGTGCCAGCAGCCACTCGGGACAGTCCTACGAGCAGTACTTC. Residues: CASSHSGQSYEQYF.

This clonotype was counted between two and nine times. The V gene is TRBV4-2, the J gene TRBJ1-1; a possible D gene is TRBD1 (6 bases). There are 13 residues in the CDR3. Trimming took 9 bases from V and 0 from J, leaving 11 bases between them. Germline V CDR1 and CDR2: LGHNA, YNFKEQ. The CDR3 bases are TGTGCCAGTGGGGGCGGCTTGAACACTGAAGCTTTCTTT. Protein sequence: CASGGGLNTEAFF.